This T cell receptor beta chain came from a study of cytomegalovirus exposure and HLA in healthy donors. Study observations and caveats: Across donors, most TCRs were seen rarely, yet some public ones were widespread.

Produced via immunoSEQ multiplex PCR; TCRdb's table is partial and in-frame only. The sample lists about 130,000 clones; about 91% were seen once. This clone has just one count. Its antigen is not known. The sequence was collected from a woman younger than 35 in good health and CMV-seronegative. Sequenced input: PBMCs.

The DNA for the CDR3 is TGTGCCAGCAGCGCCCCCAGGGGGGACGACGAAAAACTGTTTTTT. Encoded protein: CASSAPRGDDEKLFF. The chain is built from TRBV9 and TRBJ1-4, with 7 bases matching TRBD1. Germline V gives CDR1 SGDLS, CDR2 YYNGEE. The V segment lost 3 bases and the J segment 8 bases; nucleotides outside the gene matches: 10. This CDR3 has 15 residues.